This TCR beta chain was captured in a study of immune heterogeneity within non-small cell lung tumors. This clonotype is judged medium-sized. Its antigen is still unknown. V gave up 6 bases and J gave up 4 bases; unmatched junction bases: 7. The CDR3 has 17 residues. CDR1 MNHNS and CDR2 SASEGT come from the germline V gene. Bulk tumor genomic DNA served as template, at roughly 630 ng per sample. Several biopsies were collected from each primary tumor during surgery. They were spaced as far apart as possible within the tumor mass. The study enrolled patients with untreated, newly diagnosed non-small cell lung cancer who underwent curative surgery. Donation came from patients with newly diagnosed non-small cell lung cancer who were having surgery with curative intent. With 32 V and 13 J primers, multiplex PCR amplified the TCR beta CDR3. MiXCR, applied by TCRdb to the multiplex PCR reads, yields one record per CDR3 protein. The sample carries about 4,600 distinct CDR3 sequences, 36% recorded once.

Study observations and caveats: Individual patients showed largely nonoverlapping sets of high-frequency T-cell receptor beta clonotypes. Local tumor mutational burden and local T-cell repertoire clonality showed a moderate significant correlation, R 0.3 to 0.35.

This chain joins TRBV6-1 and TRBJ2-1; TRBD2 matches 15 bases. The sequence was obtained from a woman in her fifties or sixties with non-small cell lung cancer. The sequenced sample was lung tumor tissue. CDR3 sequence reads: CASRGLAGGSRYNEQFF. For the CDR3, the DNA is TGTGCCAGCAGAGGACTAGCGGGGGGGTCACGATACAATGAGCAGTTCTTC.